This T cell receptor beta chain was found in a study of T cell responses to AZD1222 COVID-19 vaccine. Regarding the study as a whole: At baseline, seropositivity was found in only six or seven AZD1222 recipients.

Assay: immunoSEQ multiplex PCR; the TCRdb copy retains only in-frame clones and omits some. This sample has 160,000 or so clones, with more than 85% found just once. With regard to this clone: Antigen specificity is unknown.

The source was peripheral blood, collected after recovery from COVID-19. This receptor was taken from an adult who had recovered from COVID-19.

The CDR3 nucleotides read TGTGCCAGCAGCTTGGTATGGGGGGCGCATCAGCCCCAGCATTTT. Translating gives CASSLVWGAHQPQHF. The chain has TRBV12-1 and TRBJ1-5. TRBV12-1 is noted as a pseudogene. This CDR3 contains 15 residues.